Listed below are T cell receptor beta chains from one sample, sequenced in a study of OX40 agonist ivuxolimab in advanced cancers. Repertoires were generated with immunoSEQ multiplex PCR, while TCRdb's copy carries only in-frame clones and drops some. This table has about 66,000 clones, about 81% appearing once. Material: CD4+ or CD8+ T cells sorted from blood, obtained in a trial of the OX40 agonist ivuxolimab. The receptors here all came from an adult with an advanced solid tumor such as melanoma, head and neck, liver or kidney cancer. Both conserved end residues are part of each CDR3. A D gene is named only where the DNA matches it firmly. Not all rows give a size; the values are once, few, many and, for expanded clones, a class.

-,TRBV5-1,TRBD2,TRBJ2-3,TGCGCCAGCAGCTTGGTCCCGAGCGGGGGCGGGACAGATACGCAGTATTTT,CASSLVPSGGGTDTQYF
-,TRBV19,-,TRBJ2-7,TGTGCCAGTACCCCCCGGGACGGATCTTACGAGCAGTACTTC,CASTPRDGSYEQYF
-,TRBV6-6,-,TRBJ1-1,TGTGCCAGCAGAGAGGGGAACACTGAAGCTTTCTTT,CASREGNTEAFF
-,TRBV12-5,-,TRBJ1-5,TGTGCTAGTGGCCCAGGGAGAAATCAGCCCCAGCATTTT,CASGPGRNQPQHF
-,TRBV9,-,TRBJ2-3,TGTGCCAGCAGCGTAGGTCGAGTGCAGTATTTT,CASSVGRVQYF
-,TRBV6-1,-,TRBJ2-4,TGTGCCAGCAGTGAGGCGGCAGGGTTAATCGGAAACATTCAGTACTTC,CASSEAAGLIGNIQYF
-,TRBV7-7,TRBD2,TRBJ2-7,TGTGCCAGCAGCGCCAGGCCTAGCGGAGAGCAGTACTTC,CASSARPSGEQYF
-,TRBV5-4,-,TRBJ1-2,TGTGCCAGCAGCTTGGACTTCTGGGTCGAATATGGCTACACCTTC,CASSLDFWVEYGYTF
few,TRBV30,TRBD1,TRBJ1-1,TGTGCCTGGAGTATGACAGGGGGCATAGCTTTCTTT,CAWSMTGGIAFF
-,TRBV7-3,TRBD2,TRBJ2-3,TGTGCCAGCGGCCTAGCGGGGGCAGATACGCAGTATTTT,CASGLAGADTQYF
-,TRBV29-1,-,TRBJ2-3,TGCAGCGTGGAGGGGGGGGGCGACCTGGGCACAGATACGCAGTATTTT,CSVEGGGDLGTDTQYF
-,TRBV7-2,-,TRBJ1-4,TGTGCCAGCAGCTTTGGTCAGACAAATGAAAAACTGTTTTTT,CASSFGQTNEKLFF
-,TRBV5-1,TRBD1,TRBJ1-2,TGCGCCAGCAGCGTGGGACAGGGGGGATATGGCTACACCTTC,CASSVGQGGYGYTF
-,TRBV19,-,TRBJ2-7,TGTGCCAGTAGTGGGGAAGGGGAGCAGTACTTC,CASSGEGEQYF
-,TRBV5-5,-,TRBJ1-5,TGTGCCAGCAGCGGCGGGACAAGTCGACAGCCCCAGCATTTT,CASSGGTSRQPQHF
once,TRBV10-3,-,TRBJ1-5,TGTGCCATCAGTGAGGGGGTAGGAGGTTATCAGCCCCAGCATTTT,CAISEGVGGYQPQHF
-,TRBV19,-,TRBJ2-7,TGTGCCAGTAGTACACAGGGAGTTGGGGAGCAGTACTTC,CASSTQGVGEQYF
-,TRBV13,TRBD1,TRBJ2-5,TGTGCCAGCAGCTTAGGCACAGGGGGCACAGAGACCCAGTACTTC,CASSLGTGGTETQYF
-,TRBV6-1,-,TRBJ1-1,TGTGCCAGCAGTGTCACAGGACCCATGAACACTGAAGCTTTCTTT,CASSVTGPMNTEAFF
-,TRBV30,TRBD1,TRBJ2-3,TGTGCCTGGAGGGCCCTGGGACAGGCCAGCACAGATACGCAGTATTTT,CAWRALGQASTDTQYF
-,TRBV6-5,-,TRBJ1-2,TGTGCCAGCAGTTACGCCTCCCGGGCTGGCTACACCTTC,CASSYASRAGYTF
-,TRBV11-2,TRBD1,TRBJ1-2,TGTGCCAGCAGCATCGGGACAGGGTTTAGCGGGGATGGCTACACCTTC,CASSIGTGFSGDGYTF
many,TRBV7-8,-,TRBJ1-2,TGTGCCAGCAGCTTAGCGCTGGGGTTCTATGGCTACACCTTC,CASSLALGFYGYTF
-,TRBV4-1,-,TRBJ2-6,TGCGCCAGCAGCCGGAGCCACGGCTCTGGGGCCAACGTCCTGACTTTC,CASSRSHGSGANVLTF
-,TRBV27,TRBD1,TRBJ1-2,TGTGCCAGCAGCCCCGGACAGGGGGCATCATACTATGGCTACACCTTC,CASSPGQGASYYGYTF
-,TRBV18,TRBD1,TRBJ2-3,TGTGCCAGCTCACCACCTCCCGCCGAAGTACAGGGGGCTTGGGATACGCAGTATTTT,CASSPPPAEVQGAWDTQYF
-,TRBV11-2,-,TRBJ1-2,TGTGCCAGCAGCTTAGACAGCTATTCATTCTATGGCTACACCTTC,CASSLDSYSFYGYTF
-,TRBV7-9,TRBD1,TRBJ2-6,TGTGCCAGCAGCTTCTGGGACAGGGGATCTGGGGCCAACGTCCTGACTTTC,CASSFWDRGSGANVLTF
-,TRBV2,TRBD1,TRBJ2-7,TGTGCCAGCGTCGAGACAGGGGGTGAGGAGCAGTACTTC,CASVETGGEEQYF
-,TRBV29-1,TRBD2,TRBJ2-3,TGCAGCGTTGAAGGGGGTAGCGGGTTGGGCACAGATACGCAGTATTTT,CSVEGGSGLGTDTQYF
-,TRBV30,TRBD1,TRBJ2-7,TGTGCCTGGAGTGTAACGGTTGGGGACAGGCCCTACGAGCAGTACTTC,CAWSVTVGDRPYEQYF
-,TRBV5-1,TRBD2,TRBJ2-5,TGCGCCAGCAGCTTGGTCGCGGGAGGACAAGAGACCCAGTACTTC,CASSLVAGGQETQYF
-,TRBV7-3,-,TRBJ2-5,TGTGCCAGCAGCTTGGGAGGGGGCGCAGAGACCCAGTACTTC,CASSLGGGAETQYF
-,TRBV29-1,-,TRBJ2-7,TGCAGCGTTGAAAGTCCGCGAGCCTACGAGCAGTACTTC,CSVESPRAYEQYF
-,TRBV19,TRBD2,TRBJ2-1,TGTGCCAGTAGTATGGTAGCGACTAGCGGGCTCCAGGAGCAGTTCTTC,CASSMVATSGLQEQFF
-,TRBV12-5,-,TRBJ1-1,TGTGCTAGTGGTTTGGTTCTGAGCGGGAACACTGAAGCTTTCTTT,CASGLVLSGNTEAFF
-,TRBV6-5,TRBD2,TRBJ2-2,TGTGCCAGCAGCGGACTAGCGGGCGGTCCCGGGGAGCTGTTTTTT,CASSGLAGGPGELFF
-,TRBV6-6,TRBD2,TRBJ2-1,TGTGCCAGCAGTGACTGGACTAGCGGGAGTAATGAGCAGTTCTTC,CASSDWTSGSNEQFF
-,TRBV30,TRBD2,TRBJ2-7,TGTGCCTGGAGTCTAACTAGCGGGACTGCCGCGTACTTC,CAWSLTSGTAAYF
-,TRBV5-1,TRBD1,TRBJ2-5,TGCGCCAGCAGCCTACAGGGGTTTCAAGAGACCCAGTACTTC,CASSLQGFQETQYF
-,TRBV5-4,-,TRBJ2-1,TGTGCCAGCAGCTTATCGGTGCAGATCACCTACAATGAGCAGTTCTTC,CASSLSVQITYNEQFF
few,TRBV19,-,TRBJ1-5,TGTGCCAGTAATGTGTATTCAGGCAATCAGCCCCAGCATTTT,CASNVYSGNQPQHF
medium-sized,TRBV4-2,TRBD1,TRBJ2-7,TGTGCCAGCAGCCAAGACAGGGGGAGCTCCTACGAGCAGTACTTC,CASSQDRGSSYEQYF
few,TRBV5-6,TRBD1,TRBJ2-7,TGTGCCAGCACCCTAAATCGGGCAGGGGGCTACGAGCAGTACTTC,CASTLNRAGGYEQYF
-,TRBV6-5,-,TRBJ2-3,TGTGCCAGCAGTTCCCTCTTAGATACGCAGTATTTT,CASSSLLDTQYF
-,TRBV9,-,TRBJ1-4,TGTGCCAGCAGCCCGACGACAACTAATGAAAAACTGTTTTTT,CASSPTTTNEKLFF
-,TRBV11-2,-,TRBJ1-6,TGTGCCAGCAGCTTAGTGAGTAATTCACCCCTCCACTTT,CASSLVSNSPLHF
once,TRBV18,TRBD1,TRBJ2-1,TGTGCCAGCTCACCACAGGCGACAGGGTTACTCGACTACAATGAGCAGTTCTTC,CASSPQATGLLDYNEQFF
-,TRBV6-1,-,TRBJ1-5,TGTGCCAGCCGAGACACGGGCAATCAGCCCCAGCATTTT,CASRDTGNQPQHF
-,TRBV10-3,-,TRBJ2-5,TGTGCCATCAGTGCCGGCGGAAGGATGGAGACCCAGTACTTC,CAISAGGRMETQYF
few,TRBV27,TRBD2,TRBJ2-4,TGTGCCAGCAGTTTAGTAGCGGGAGTGCTAAACATTCAGTACTTC,CASSLVAGVLNIQYF
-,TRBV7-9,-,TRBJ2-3,TGTGCCAGCAGCTTAGCTAGCACAGATACGCAGTATTTT,CASSLASTDTQYF
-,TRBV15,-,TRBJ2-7,TGTGCCACCAGCAGAGTGAGGGTTGGGTGGACCGACCACGAGCAGTACTTC,CATSRVRVGWTDHEQYF
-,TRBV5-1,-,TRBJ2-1,TGCGCCAGCAGCTTGGAAGCAGGGTACAATGAGCAGTTCTTC,CASSLEAGYNEQFF